The 17 T cell receptor beta chains in this list originate from one sample, sequenced in a study of T-cell reconstitution after alpha-beta-depleted transplantation in children (dated by TCRdb to about 2016). To prepare the library, PCR was applied. Sequencing was carried out with an Illumina HiSeq 2500. TCR libraries were prepared with molecular barcoding, using unique molecular identifiers to normalize TCRbeta repertoire quantification. TCRdb reanalyzed the raw reads on its own, using fastp at Q25 for trimming and MiXCR for clone calling, and kept in-frame beta chains. Every distinct CDR3 protein forms one entry, paired with its most common genes and DNA. The sample profile shows some 200,000 distinct CDR3 sequences; less than 15% of them were found once. The ten largest account for under 15% of the sample. Sample: PBMCs from the stem cell graft donor, taken from the stem cell graft. The receptors come from a human donor who donated a stem cell graft to a child with acute lymphoblastic leukemia.

This clonotype was counted a few times. The V call is TRBV5-1, the J call TRBJ2-3, with TRBD2 matching over 12 bases. The length of the CDR3 is 17 residues. The germline gives CDR1 SGHRS, CDR2 YFSETQ. The junction had 7 bases not matched to a gene; V was cut back by 0 bases and J by 5 bases. The CDR3: CASSLEVTSGSLDTQYF. CDR3 sequence (DNA): TGCGCCAGCAGCTTGGAGGTGACTAGCGGGAGTTTAGATACGCAGTATTTT. The whole variable domain, filled in from reference TRBV5-1 and TRBJ2-3, reads KAGVTQTPRYLIKTRGQQVTLSCSPISGHRSVSWYQQTPGQGLQFLFEYFSETQRNKGNFPGRFSGRQFSNSRSEMNVSTLELGDSALYLCASSLEVTSGSLDTQYFGPGTRLTVL.

This clonotype has only a few counts. The chain employs TRBV4-2 and TRBJ2-7, with D hard to call. Per germline, CDR1 LGHNA and CDR2 YNFKEQ. The V end lost 0 bases, the J end lost 0 bases, and 9 bases lay between the germline ends. The CDR3 has 15 amino acids. CDR3 nucleotide sequence: TGTGCCAGCAGCCAAGAAAAGGCAGCCTCCTACGAGCAGTACTTC. This translates into CASSQEKAASYEQYF.

The table lists this clonotype with many counts. Here the CDR3 reads CSARSTGGQTDSGNTIYF. CDR3 coding DNA: TGCAGTGCTAGATCCACGGGGGGACAGACTGACTCTGGAAACACCATATATTTT. The chain employs TRBV20-1 and TRBJ1-3, with TRBD1 matching over 7 bases. V shed 2 bases and J 0 bases; nucleotides not matched to a gene: 13. The CDR3 has 18 amino acids. Germline values: CDR1 DFQATT, CDR2 SNEGSKA (reference sequence).

The chain links TRBV11-3 to TRBJ2-2; 9 nucleotides line up with TRBD1. The CDR3 is 16 residues long. The V gene's germline CDR1 is SGHNT and CDR2 YENEEA. V lost 0 bases, J lost 5 bases, and 4 bases stayed unmatched. CDR3 sequence reads: CASSLDNGQGTGELFF. In DNA form, the CDR3 reads TGTGCCAGCAGCTTAGACAACGGACAGGGGACCGGGGAGCTGTTTTTT. The entire variable domain, with the rest obtained from reference TRBV11-3 and TRBJ2-2, is as follows: EAGVVQSPRYKIIEKKQPVAFWCNPISGHNTLYWYLQNLGQGPELLIRYENEEAVDDSQLPKDRFSAERLKGVDSTLKIQPAELGDSAVYLCASSLDNGQGTGELFFGEGSRLTVL.

This clonotype was seen ten or more times. The chain couples TRBV7-8 to TRBJ2-3; D unresolved. The germline V and J ends were trimmed by 5 bases and 4 bases, with 7 bases remaining between them. The germline V gene has CDR1 SGHVS and CDR2 FQNEAQ. The CDR3 runs 12 residues. The CDR3 nucleotides read TGTGCCAGCAGCCCCCGATCAGATACGCAGTATTTT. This encodes CASSPRSDTQYF.

The chain employs TRBV5-1 and TRBJ2-2; D is possibly TRBD1 or TRBD2 (5 bases each). The germline CDR1 and CDR2 sequences are SGHRS and YFSETQ. V shed 3 bases and J shed 6 bases, with 15 bases lying between them. This CDR3 is 15 amino acids long. This CDR3 is CASSWGPQDPGELFF. The CDR3 coding sequence is TGCGCCAGCAGCTGGGGACCTCAGGACCCCGGGGAGCTGTTTTTT.

V usage is TRBV27 and J usage is TRBJ1-2; TRBD1 is a possible D gene (5 bases). The V end was cut by 5 bases, the J end by 3 bases, with 10 bases between. This CDR3 is 13 amino acids long. Germline CDR1 MNHEY, CDR2 SMNVEV (reference sequence). The CDR3 bases are TGTGCCAGCAGTCCACGACAGCACTATGGCTACACCTTC. Translating gives CASSPRQHYGYTF.

This clonotype was seen a single time. One base away lies a much larger clone, so this may be a sequencing read error. This chain connects TRBV11-3 to TRBJ2-2; no clear D gene. V shed 5 bases and J shed 6 bases, with 7 bases lying between them. Germline V CDR1 and CDR2: SGHNT, YENEEA. The CDR3 length is 12 residues. The CDR3 DNA follows: TGTGCCAGCAGCCACGGACCCGGGGAGCTGTTTTTT. It specifies CASSHGPGELFF.

This clonotype was observed at least ten times. This chain joins TRBV5-1 and TRBJ2-5; maybe TRBD2 (5 bases). Germline CDR1 SGHRS, CDR2 YFSETQ. The CDR3 is 15 residues long. The V gene lost 0 bases and the J gene lost 5 bases, with 14 bases spanning the gap. The CDR3 nucleotides are TGCGCCAGCAGCTTGGAGGTAGAGAGGGTGGAGACCCAGTACTTC. This sequence encodes CASSLEVERVETQYF.

Ten or more counts support this clonotype. The gene calls are TRBV7-6 and TRBJ2-7; no clear D gene. The CDR3 consists of 13 residues. V lost 5 bases and J lost 3, with 11 bases in between. CDR1 is SGHVS and CDR2 is FNYEAQ in the germline V gene. CDR3 region: CASSALGDYEQYF. The CDR3 DNA sequence: TGTGCCAGCAGCGCACTTGGCGACTACGAGCAGTACTTC.

This clonotype was picked up many times. The rearrangement joins TRBV29-1 to TRBJ1-5, with D possibly being TRBD1 (6 bases). Germline loops: CDR1 SQVTM, CDR2 ANQGSEA. The CDR3 has 13 amino acids. V was trimmed by 6 bases and J by 4 bases, leaving 13 bases between them. The chain's CDR3 is CSVAGGANQPQHF. The CDR3 DNA reads as TGCAGCGTCGCGGGGGGGGCGAATCAGCCCCAGCATTTT.

This clonotype has just a few counts. V is TRBV7-9 and J is TRBJ1-1; 7 nucleotides align to TRBD1. Trimming cost V 1 base and J 7 bases; bases outside gene matches: 6. The CDR3 covers 14 residues. Germline CDR1 and CDR2: SEHNR and FQNEAQ (reference sequence). The CDR3 reads CASSLGQTGYEAFF. The CDR3 bases are TGTGCCAGCAGCTTAGGGCAGACAGGGTATGAAGCTTTCTTT.

This clonotype was counted at least ten times. The chain employs TRBV11-1 and TRBJ2-1, with 16 bases fitting TRBD2. The CDR3 has 18 residues. The germline V gene has CDR1 SGHAT and CDR2 FQDESV (reference sequence). Losses at the gene ends were 5 bases for V and 12 bases for J; bases not matched to a gene: 16. DNA of the CDR3: TGTGCCAGCAGCCGAACCGGGAGCCCGGGACTAGCGGGAGGGTCGCAGTTCTTC. Translation gives CASSRTGSPGLAGGSQFF.

Ten or more counts support this clonotype. V and J are TRBV10-1 and TRBJ1-5; D not certain. In germline, CDR1 is WNHNN, CDR2 SYGVQD (reference sequence). The CDR3 has 13 residues. Between the trimmed V and J ends, which lost 2 bases and 2 bases, there was a span of 4 bases. The CDR3 region is CASSERGNQPQHF. CDR3 DNA: TGCGCCAGCAGTGAGCGCGGCAATCAGCCCCAGCATTTT.

Ten or more counts support this clonotype. The chain couples TRBV12-3 or TRBV12-4 to TRBJ2-2; 14 bases map to TRBD2. CDR3 length: 18 residues. J gave up 5 bases and V 5 bases, and 10 bases lay outside the gene matches. CDR3 in amino acids: CASSLLPGLAGETGELFF. The CDR3 coding sequence is TGTGCCAGCAGTCTCCTCCCGGGACTAGCGGGAGAGACCGGGGAGCTGTTTTTT.

This clonotype was recorded a few times. The chain carries TRBV19 and TRBJ2-1, with 7 bases aligning to TRBD1. The germline gives CDR1 LNHDA, CDR2 SQIVND (reference sequence). The CDR3 has 16 amino acids. The V and J ends lost 7 bases and 6 bases, in that order; junction bases with no gene match: 15. The CDR3 spells CASNWVGRGRSNEQFF. The CDR3 coding sequence is TGTGCCAGTAATTGGGTAGGTAGGGGGCGATCCAATGAGCAGTTCTTC.

This clonotype was seen many times. The rearrangement links TRBV5-1 to TRBJ1-2, with 9 bases matching TRBD1. With 4 bases clipped from V and 4 bases from J, the junction kept 11 bases outside the gene matches. The CDR3 runs 16 residues. Germline CDR1 and CDR2: SGHRS and YFSETQ. The CDR3 nucleotides are TGCGCCAGCAGCCTTGGACTACAGGGGGCGGCCTATGGCTACACCTTC. Residues: CASSLGLQGAAYGYTF. The variable domain in full, completed from reference TRBV5-1 and TRBJ1-2, reads KAGVTQTPRYLIKTRGQQVTLSCSPISGHRSVSWYQQTPGQGLQFLFEYFSETQRNKGNFPGRFSGRQFSNSRSEMNVSTLELGDSALYLCASSLGLQGAAYGYTFGSGTRLTVV.